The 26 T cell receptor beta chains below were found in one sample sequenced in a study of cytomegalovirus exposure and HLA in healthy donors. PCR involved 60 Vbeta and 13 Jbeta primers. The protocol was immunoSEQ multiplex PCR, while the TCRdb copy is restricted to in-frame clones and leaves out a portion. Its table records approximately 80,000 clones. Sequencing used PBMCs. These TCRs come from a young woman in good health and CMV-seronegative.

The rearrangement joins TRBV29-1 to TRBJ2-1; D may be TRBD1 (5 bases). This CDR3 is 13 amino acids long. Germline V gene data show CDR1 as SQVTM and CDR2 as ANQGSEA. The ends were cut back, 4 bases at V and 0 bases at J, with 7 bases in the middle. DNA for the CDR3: TGCAGCGTTGTAGGGGTCTCCTACAATGAGCAGTTCTTC. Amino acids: CSVVGVSYNEQFF.

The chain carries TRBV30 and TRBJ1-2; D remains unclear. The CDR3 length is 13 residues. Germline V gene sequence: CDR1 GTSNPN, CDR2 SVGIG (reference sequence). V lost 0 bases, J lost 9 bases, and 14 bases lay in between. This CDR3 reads CAWSVSAASRYTF. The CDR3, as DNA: TGTGCCTGGAGTGTAAGTGCCGCGTCCCGCTACACCTTC.

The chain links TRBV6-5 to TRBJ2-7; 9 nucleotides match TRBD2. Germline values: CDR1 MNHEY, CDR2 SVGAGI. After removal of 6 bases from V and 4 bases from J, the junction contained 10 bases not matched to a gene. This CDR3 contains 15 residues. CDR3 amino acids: CASRNSGSPFYEQYF. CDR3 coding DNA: TGTGCCAGCAGAAATAGCGGGAGCCCCTTTTACGAGCAGTACTTC.

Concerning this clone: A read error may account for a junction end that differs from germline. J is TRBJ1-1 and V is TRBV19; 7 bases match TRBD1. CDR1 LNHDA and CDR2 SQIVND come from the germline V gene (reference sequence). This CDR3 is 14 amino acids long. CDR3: CASRRQGENTEDFF. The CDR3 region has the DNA TGTGCCAGTAGACGACAGGGTGAGAACACTGAAGATTTCTTT.

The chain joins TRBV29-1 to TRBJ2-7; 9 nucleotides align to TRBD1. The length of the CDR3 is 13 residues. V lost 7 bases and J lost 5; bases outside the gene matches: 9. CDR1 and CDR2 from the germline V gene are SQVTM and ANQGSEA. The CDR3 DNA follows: TGCAGCGCTGGGACAGGGAGAACGGACGAGCAGTACTTC. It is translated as CSAGTGRTDEQYF.

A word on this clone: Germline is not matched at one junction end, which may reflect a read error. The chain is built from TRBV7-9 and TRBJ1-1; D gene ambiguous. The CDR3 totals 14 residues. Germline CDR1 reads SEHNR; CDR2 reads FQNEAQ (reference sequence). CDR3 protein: CASSARAENTEDFF. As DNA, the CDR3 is TGTGCCAGCAGCGCGAGGGCCGAGAACACTGAAGATTTCTTT. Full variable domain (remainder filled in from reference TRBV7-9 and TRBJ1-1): DTGVSQNPRHKITKRGQNVTFRCDPISEHNRLYWYRQTLGQGPEFLTYFQNEAQLEKSRLLSDRFSAERPKGSFSTLEIQRTEQGDSAMYLCASSARAENTEDFFGQGTRLTVV.

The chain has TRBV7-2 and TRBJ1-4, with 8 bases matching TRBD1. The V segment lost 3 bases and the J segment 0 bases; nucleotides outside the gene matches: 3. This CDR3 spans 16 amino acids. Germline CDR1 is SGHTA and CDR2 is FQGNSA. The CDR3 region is CASSLDRATTNEKLFF. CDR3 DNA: TGTGCCAGCAGCTTGGACAGGGCAACAACTAATGAAAAACTGTTTTTT.

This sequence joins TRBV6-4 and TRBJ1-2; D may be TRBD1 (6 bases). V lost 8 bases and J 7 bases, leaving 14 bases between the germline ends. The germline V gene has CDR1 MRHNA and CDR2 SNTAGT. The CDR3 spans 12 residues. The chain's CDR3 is CASLLGGRGYTF. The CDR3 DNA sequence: TGTGCCAGCTTATTAGGGGGTCGTGGCTACACCTTC.

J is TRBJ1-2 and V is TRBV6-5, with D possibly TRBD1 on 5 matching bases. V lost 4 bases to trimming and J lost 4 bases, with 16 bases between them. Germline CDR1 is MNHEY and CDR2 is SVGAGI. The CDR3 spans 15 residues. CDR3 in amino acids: CASSSPQAGGYGYTF. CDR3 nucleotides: TGTGCCAGCAGTTCTCCACAGGCCGGGGGCTATGGCTACACCTTC.

CDR3 in DNA: TGTGCCAGCAGTTACTCGGACAGGGGCTATGGCTACACCTTC. Its protein is CASSYSDRGYGYTF. This sequence joins TRBV6-5 and TRBJ1-2; 9 nucleotides agree with TRBD1. Unmatched junction bases numbered 0, after V lost 0 bases and J lost 4 bases. The germline V gene has CDR1 MNHEY and CDR2 SVGAGI. The CDR3 spans 14 residues.

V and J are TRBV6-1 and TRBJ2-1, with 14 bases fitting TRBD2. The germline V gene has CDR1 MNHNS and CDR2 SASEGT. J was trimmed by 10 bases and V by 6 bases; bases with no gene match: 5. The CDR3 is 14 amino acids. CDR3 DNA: TGTGCCAGCAGCGTCGGGACTAGCGGGAGAGAGCAGTTCTTC. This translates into CASSVGTSGREQFF.

This CDR3 reads CASPLLYLPPWDRGYEQYF. The DNA of the CDR3 is TGTGCCAGCCCCCTCCTCTACTTGCCCCCTTGGGACAGGGGATACGAGCAGTACTTC. V usage is TRBV5-6 and J usage is TRBJ2-7; TRBD1 matches 10 bases. The CDR3 runs 19 residues. Losses at the gene ends were 7 bases for V and 4 bases for J; bases not matched to a gene: 23. Germline V gene sequence: CDR1 SGHDT, CDR2 YYEEEE.

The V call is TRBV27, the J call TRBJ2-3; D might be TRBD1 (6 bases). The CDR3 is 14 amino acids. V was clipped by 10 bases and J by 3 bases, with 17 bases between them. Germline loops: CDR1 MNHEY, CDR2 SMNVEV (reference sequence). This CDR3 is CATSFRGGTDTQYF. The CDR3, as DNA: TGTGCCACCTCCTTCAGGGGCGGAACAGATACGCAGTATTTT.

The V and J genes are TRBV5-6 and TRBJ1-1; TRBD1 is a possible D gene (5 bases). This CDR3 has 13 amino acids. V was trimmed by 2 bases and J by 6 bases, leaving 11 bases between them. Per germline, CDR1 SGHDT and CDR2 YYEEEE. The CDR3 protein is CASSFGGVPEAFF. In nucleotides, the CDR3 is TGTGCCAGCAGCTTCGGGGGGGTTCCTGAAGCTTTCTTT.

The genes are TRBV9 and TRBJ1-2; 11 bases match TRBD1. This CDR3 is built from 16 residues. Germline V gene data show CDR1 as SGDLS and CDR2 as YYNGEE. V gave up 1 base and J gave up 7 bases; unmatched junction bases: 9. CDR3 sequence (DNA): TGTGCCAGCAGCGTAACGCCAGGACAGGGGGCAGGTGGCTACACCTTC. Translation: CASSVTPGQGAGGYTF. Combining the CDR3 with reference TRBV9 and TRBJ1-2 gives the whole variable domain DSGVTQTPKHLITATGQRVTLRCSPRSGDLSVYWYQQSLDQGLQFLIQYYNGEERAKGNILERFSAQQFPDLHSELNLSSLELGDSALYFCASSVTPGQGAGGYTFGSGTRLTVV.

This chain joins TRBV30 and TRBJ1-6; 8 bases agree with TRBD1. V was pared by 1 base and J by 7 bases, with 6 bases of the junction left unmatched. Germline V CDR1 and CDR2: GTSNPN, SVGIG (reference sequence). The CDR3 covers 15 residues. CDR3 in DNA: TGTGCCTGGAGTGGCCAGGGGGCGAGGAATTCACCCCTCCACTTT. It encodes CAWSGQGARNSPLHF.

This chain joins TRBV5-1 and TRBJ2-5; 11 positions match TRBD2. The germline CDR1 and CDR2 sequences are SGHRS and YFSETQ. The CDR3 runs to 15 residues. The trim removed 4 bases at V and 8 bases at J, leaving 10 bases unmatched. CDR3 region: CASSPGLAGDSTQYF. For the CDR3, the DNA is TGCGCCAGCAGCCCCGGACTAGCGGGTGACTCAACCCAGTACTTC.

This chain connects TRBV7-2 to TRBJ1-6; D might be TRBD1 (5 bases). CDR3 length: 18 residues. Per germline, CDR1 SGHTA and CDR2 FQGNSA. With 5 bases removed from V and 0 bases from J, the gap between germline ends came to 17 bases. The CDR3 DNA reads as TGTGCCAGCAGCCTTCGGTCGGGACTAAGCTCCTATAATTCACCCCTCCACTTT. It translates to CASSLRSGLSSYNSPLHF.

The DNA for the CDR3 is TGCGCCAGCAGCCAAGAACTAGCGGGGGTGGGTGAGCAGTTCTTC. Translation gives CASSQELAGVGEQFF. The V call is TRBV4-1, the J call TRBJ2-1, with 11 bases matching TRBD2. The ends lost 0 bases at V and 9 bases at J; junction bases unmatched: 4. The length of the CDR3 is 15 residues. In germline, CDR1 is MGHRA, CDR2 YSYEKL.

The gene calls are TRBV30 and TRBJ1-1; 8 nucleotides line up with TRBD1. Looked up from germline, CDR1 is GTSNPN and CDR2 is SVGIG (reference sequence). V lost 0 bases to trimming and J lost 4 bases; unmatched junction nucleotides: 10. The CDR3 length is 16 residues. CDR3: CAWSVLQGGRSTEAFF. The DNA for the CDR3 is TGTGCCTGGAGTGTACTACAGGGGGGTAGAAGCACTGAAGCTTTCTTT.

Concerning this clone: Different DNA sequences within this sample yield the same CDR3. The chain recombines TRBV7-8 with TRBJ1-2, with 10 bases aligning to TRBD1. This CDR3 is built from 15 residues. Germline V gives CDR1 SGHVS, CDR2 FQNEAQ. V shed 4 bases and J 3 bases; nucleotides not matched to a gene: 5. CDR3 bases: TGTGCCAGCAGCTCACCGGGACAGGGGCACTATGGCTACACCTTC. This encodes CASSSPGQGHYGYTF.

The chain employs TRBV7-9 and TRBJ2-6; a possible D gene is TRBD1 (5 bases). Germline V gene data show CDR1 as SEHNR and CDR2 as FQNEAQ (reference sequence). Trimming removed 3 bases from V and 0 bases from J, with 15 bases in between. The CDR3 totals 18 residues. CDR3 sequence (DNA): TGTGCCAGCAGCTTCCCTCAGGGTGGAAGCTCTGGGGCCAACGTCCTGACTTTC. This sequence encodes CASSFPQGGSSGANVLTF.

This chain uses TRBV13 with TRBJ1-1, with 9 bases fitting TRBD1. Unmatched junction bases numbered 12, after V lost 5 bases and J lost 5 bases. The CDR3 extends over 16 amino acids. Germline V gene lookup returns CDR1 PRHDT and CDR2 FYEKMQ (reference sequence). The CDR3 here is CASSPSSDRGGTEAFF. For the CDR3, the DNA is TGTGCCAGCAGCCCCTCGTCGGACAGGGGAGGGACTGAAGCTTTCTTT.

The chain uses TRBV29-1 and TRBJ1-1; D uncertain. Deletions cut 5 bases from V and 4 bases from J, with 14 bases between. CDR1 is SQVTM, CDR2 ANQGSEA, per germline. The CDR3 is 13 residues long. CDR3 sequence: CSVLTKEGTEAFF. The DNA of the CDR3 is TGCAGCGTTCTGACAAAGGAAGGCACTGAAGCTTTCTTT.

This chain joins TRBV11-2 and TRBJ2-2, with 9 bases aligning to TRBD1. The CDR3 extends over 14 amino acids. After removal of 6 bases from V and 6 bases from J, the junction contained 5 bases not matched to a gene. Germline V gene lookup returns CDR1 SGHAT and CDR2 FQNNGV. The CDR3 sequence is CASSRQGGPGELFF. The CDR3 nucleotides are TGTGCCAGCAGTAGACAGGGGGGGCCCGGGGAGCTGTTTTTT.

This chain's CDR3 is CASSHRTGHLNTEAFF. Written as DNA, the CDR3 is TGCGCCAGCAGCCATAGGACAGGGCACTTGAACACTGAAGCTTTCTTT. The V call is TRBV5-1, the J call TRBJ1-1, with 8 nucleotides matching TRBD1. With V trimmed by 4 bases and J by 0 bases, 8 bases remained unmatched. From germline, CDR1 is SGHRS and CDR2 YFSETQ. CDR3 length: 16 residues.